Below are 7 T cell receptor beta chains sequenced from a single sample in a study of T cell changes during pregnancy in multiple sclerosis. Libraries were prepared by immunoSEQ multiplex PCR; TCRdb keeps only in-frame clonotypes and omits some of them. The sample lists 20,000 or so clones; more than 75% were seen once. Sequenced material: CD8+ T cells from peripheral blood mononuclear cells, taken in the third trimester of pregnancy. The receptors were sampled from a female donor in good health, enrolled as a control in a pregnancy study.

The CDR3 is CASSDNEESQPQHF. In DNA, the CDR3 is TGTGCCAGCAGTGATAATGAGGAGAGTCAGCCCCAGCATTTT. This chain joins TRBV2 and TRBJ1-5; D gene ambiguous. There are 14 residues in the CDR3. V was trimmed by 3 bases and J by 6 bases, leaving 12 bases between them. CDR1 SNHLY and CDR2 FYNNEI come from the germline V gene.

The sample holds a few counts of this clone. V is TRBV27 and J is TRBJ2-1, with D maybe TRBD2 (6 bases). V gave up 5 bases and J gave up 2 bases, with 13 bases separating them. The germline gives CDR1 MNHEY, CDR2 SMNVEV (reference sequence). The length of the CDR3 is 15 residues. The CDR3 region has the DNA TGTGCCAGCAGTCCCCATGGAGGGCCCTACAATGAGCAGTTCTTC. Translating gives CASSPHGGPYNEQFF.

The chain is built from TRBV7-3 and TRBJ2-1; the D is unclear. The V gene's germline CDR1 is SGHTA and CDR2 FQGTGA. V was pared by 5 bases and J by 4 bases, with 9 bases between. The CDR3 is made up of 13 amino acids. CDR3 in amino acids: CASSPDSYNEQFF. The CDR3 nucleotides are TGTGCCAGCAGCCCTGACTCTTACAATGAGCAGTTCTTC.

The chain joins TRBV6-1 to TRBJ2-3; 7 bases line up with TRBD1. The length of the CDR3 is 15 residues. Germline trimming cut 6 bases from V and 4 bases from J; bases unmatched to any gene: 10. CDR1 and CDR2 (germline): MNHNS, SASEGT. CDR3 sequence (DNA): TGTGCCAGCAGAAACAGGGAAACAGGGGCAGATACGCAGTATTTT. Its protein product is CASRNRETGADTQYF.

The chain has TRBV18 and TRBJ1-5; tentative D call: TRBD1 (5 bases). Trimming took 6 bases from V and 2 from J, leaving 20 bases between them. Germline V gives CDR1 KGHSH, CDR2 LQKENI. The CDR3 covers 17 residues. CDR3 residues: CASSLVRQGRGNQPQHF. In DNA form, the CDR3 reads TGTGCCAGCTCCCTGGTTCGGCAGGGCCGTGGCAATCAGCCCCAGCATTTT.

V is TRBV9 and J is TRBJ1-2; tentative D call: TRBD1 (6 bases). The CDR3 sequence is 12 residues long. Germline CDR1 reads SGDLS; CDR2 reads YYNGEE. Trimming shortened V by 3 bases and J by 6 bases, and 9 bases separated the two germline ends. CDR3 in DNA: TGTGCCAGCAGCGACAGGGTTCATGGCTACACCTTC. It is translated as CASSDRVHGYTF.

This clone was observed a few times. The chain uses TRBV7-8 and TRBJ1-6; D not certain. The CDR3 covers 16 residues. With 5 bases removed from V and 0 bases from J, the gap between germline ends came to 11 bases. Germline V CDR1 and CDR2: SGHVS, FQNEAQ. The CDR3 reads CASSPTVSSYNSPLHF. The CDR3 region has the DNA TGTGCCAGCAGCCCTACAGTGAGCTCCTATAATTCACCCCTCCACTTT.